The next 28 T cell receptor beta chains were all read from a single sample in a study of T cells in localized non-small cell lung cancer. The table came from immunoSEQ multiplex PCR; TCRdb's copy has only in-frame clones and leaves some out. The table includes over 3,000 clones, 30% detected once. The material was lung tumor tissue, obtained before any cancer treatment. The receptors stem from a male donor at least 60 years old with stage III lung adenocarcinoma.

This clone came up a few times. One junction end does not reproduce the germline sequence, and a read error may be involved. The chain combines TRBV4-1 with TRBJ1-6; tentatively, D is TRBD1 (5 bases). CDR3 length: 19 amino acids. Germline V lookup: CDR1 MGHRA, CDR2 YSYEKL. DNA of the CDR3: TGCACCAGCAGCCAAGATCGCCACCCCAGGGAAGGTTATAATTCACCCCTCCACTTT. Its translation: CTSSQDRHPREGYNSPLHF.

J is TRBJ2-1 and V is TRBV19; 11 bases align to TRBD2. The junction had 4 bases not matched to a gene; V was cut back by 8 bases and J by 7 bases. Per the germline V gene, CDR1 is LNHDA and CDR2 is SQIVND (reference sequence). This CDR3 has 13 amino acids. The CDR3 sequence: CASDSGGANEQFF. Written as DNA, the CDR3 is TGTGCCAGTGATAGCGGGGGGGCAAATGAGCAGTTCTTC.

The chain is built from TRBV6-8 and TRBJ1-5; D ambiguous. The length of the CDR3 is 15 residues. With 2 bases removed from V and 2 bases from J, the gap between germline ends came to 10 bases. Germline loops: CDR1 MNHGY, CDR2 SAAAGT. CDR3 residues: CASSYEGGGNQPQHF. The CDR3 DNA reads TGTGCCAGCAGTTACGAAGGCGGTGGCAATCAGCCCCAGCATTTT.

The rearrangement uses TRBV6-1 and TRBJ2-2; TRBD1 agrees at 7 bases. CDR1 MNHNS and CDR2 SASEGT come from the germline V gene. The CDR3 length is 14 residues. V lost 2 bases to trimming and J lost 7 bases; unmatched junction nucleotides: 4. CDR3 in DNA: TGTGCCAGCAGTGAATACAGGGGCAACGGGGAGCTGTTTTTT. This translates into CASSEYRGNGELFF.

A few counts support this clone. The V call is TRBV11-3, the J call TRBJ1-1; D call uncertain. Per the germline V gene, CDR1 is SGHNT and CDR2 is YENEEA. Trimming took off 5 bases at V and 5 bases at J, with 15 bases between the two ends. The CDR3 contains 14 residues. The chain's CDR3 is CASSPRTMRTEAFF. The DNA of the CDR3 is TGTGCCAGCAGCCCGCGAACGATGAGGACTGAAGCTTTCTTT.

By proportion, this clone is medium-sized. V and J are TRBV11-3 and TRBJ2-5, with TRBD2 matching over 10 bases. Germline V gives CDR1 SGHNT, CDR2 YENEEA. This CDR3 contains 16 residues. The V gene end was trimmed by 4 bases and the J gene end by 5 bases; junction bases not matched to a gene: 10. The CDR3 DNA reads as TGTGCCAGCAGCTCGAGTAGCGGGGGGAGGAGGGAGACCCAGTACTTC. Residues: CASSSSSGGRRETQYF.

This clone ranks as medium-sized. The V call is TRBV11-3, the J call TRBJ1-2, with a tentative D call TRBD1 (5 bases). The germline V gene encodes CDR1 SGHNT and CDR2 YENEEA. This CDR3 has 16 amino acids. V was shortened by 1 base and J by 0 bases, with 12 bases between the two germline ends. The CDR3 DNA is TGTGCCAGCAGCTTAGGGGGCAGGTTTACTAACTATGGCTACACCTTC. Protein sequence: CASSLGGRFTNYGYTF. The full variable domain, with the rest looked up from reference TRBV11-3 and TRBJ1-2, is EAGVVQSPRYKIIEKKQPVAFWCNPISGHNTLYWYLQNLGQGPELLIRYENEEAVDDSQLPKDRFSAERLKGVDSTLKIQPAELGDSAVYLCASSLGGRFTNYGYTFGSGTRLTVV.

This clone came up a few times. V gene TRBV11-3 combines with J gene TRBJ2-3, with D possibly TRBD1 on 6 matching bases. This CDR3 is built from 16 residues. V shed 3 bases and J shed 5 bases, with 18 bases lying between them. The germline V gene has CDR1 SGHNT and CDR2 YENEEA. The CDR3: CASSLLRAGVRDTQYF. In DNA form, the CDR3 reads TGTGCCAGCAGCTTGCTCAGGGCAGGGGTGAGAGATACGCAGTATTTT.

The chain uses TRBV11-3 and TRBJ1-3; 12 bases align to TRBD1. Germline assignment: CDR1 SGHNT and CDR2 YENEEA. J was trimmed by 4 bases and V by 6 bases; bases with no gene match: 7. The CDR3 extends over 16 amino acids. DNA for the CDR3: TGTGCCAGCAGAAGAGGGACAGGGGGCGAAGGAAACACCATATATTTT. The encoded protein is CASRRGTGGEGNTIYF.

The chain links TRBV9 to TRBJ2-1; 7 positions agree with TRBD2. V gave up 5 bases and J gave up 0 bases; unmatched junction bases: 5. The CDR3 spans 15 residues. The germline gives CDR1 SGDLS, CDR2 YYNGEE. Written as DNA, the CDR3 is TGTGCCAGCAGTCAAGCGGGAACCTCCTACAATGAGCAGTTCTTC. Its translation is CASSQAGTSYNEQFF. Supplemented by reference TRBV9 and TRBJ2-1, the full variable domain reads DSGVTQTPKHLITATGQRVTLRCSPRSGDLSVYWYQQSLDQGLQFLIQYYNGEERAKGNILERFSAQQFPDLHSELNLSSLELGDSALYFCASSQAGTSYNEQFFGPGTRLTVL.

The chain couples TRBV18 to TRBJ1-1; tentatively, D is TRBD1 (5 bases). CDR1 and CDR2 (germline): KGHSH, LQKENI. V lost 3 bases, J lost 11 bases, and 16 bases lay in between. The CDR3 is made up of 13 amino acids. CDR3 nucleotide sequence: TGTGCCAGCTCACCGACGACAGTAACGGGGGCTTTCTTT. Translated: CASSPTTVTGAFF.

The chain recombines TRBV25-1 with TRBJ2-5, with 8 bases that match TRBD1. There are 16 residues in the CDR3. The V gene's germline CDR1 is MGHDK and CDR2 SYGVNS. Trimming at V came to 3 bases and at J to 5 bases, leaving 11 bases not matched to a gene. CDR3 residues: CASSEGARGQAETQYF. Here the CDR3 DNA reads TGTGCCAGCAGTGAGGGGGCCAGGGGGCAGGCCGAGACCCAGTACTTC.

Here the CDR3 reads CASSVWDGGTYEQYF. CDR3 DNA sequence: TGTGCCAGCAGTGTGTGGGACGGGGGAACCTACGAGCAGTACTTC. The chain couples TRBV6-7 to TRBJ2-7, with D perhaps TRBD2 (6 bases). TRBV6-7 is an open reading frame whose function is uncertain. This CDR3 is 15 amino acids long. V dropped 5 bases and J dropped 2 bases, with 16 bases sitting between them.

This sequence joins TRBV5-1 and TRBJ1-4; D not certain. Germline loops: CDR1 SGHRS, CDR2 YFSETQ. The CDR3 sequence is 15 residues long. V was shortened by 0 bases and J by 6 bases, with 12 bases between the two germline ends. CDR3 sequence reads: CASSLEGLLYEKLFF. In DNA, the CDR3 is TGCGCCAGCAGCTTGGAGGGCCTGCTTTATGAAAAACTGTTTTTT.

This clone was seen a handful of times. This sequence joins TRBV19 and TRBJ2-7, with a weak D call TRBD1 (6 bases). Germline V gene sequence: CDR1 LNHDA, CDR2 SQIVND (reference sequence). The CDR3 extends over 16 amino acids. Trimming took off 2 bases at V and 0 bases at J, with 14 bases between the two ends. The CDR3 protein is CASSIRADRSSYEQYF. The CDR3 bases are TGTGCCAGTAGTATACGGGCCGACAGGAGCTCCTACGAGCAGTACTTC.

This clone was seen more than once but under ten times. The CDR3 DNA reads as TGTGCCAGCAGCCCAAGACAGGGAGTCTACGAGCAGTACTTC. It encodes CASSPRQGVYEQYF. The chain has TRBV11-3 and TRBJ2-7; TRBD1 agrees at 7 bases. The trim removed 5 bases at V and 3 bases at J, leaving 7 bases unmatched. The CDR3 is 14 residues long. Germline V CDR1 and CDR2: SGHNT, YENEEA.

By sample share, this clone is medium-sized. The CDR3 here is CAISPEPTGEDGYTF. In DNA, the CDR3 is TGTGCCATCAGCCCCGAGCCGACAGGGGAAGACGGCTACACCTTC. The chain joins TRBV6-8 to TRBJ1-2; 8 positions agree with TRBD1. The CDR3 spans 15 residues. Germline loops: CDR1 MNHGY, CDR2 SAAAGT. The trim removed 10 bases at V and 8 bases at J, leaving 18 bases unmatched.

The chain is built from TRBV7-5 and TRBJ2-4; the table's D call of TRBD1 was not tested on the DNA. TRBV7-5 is described as a pseudogene. The CDR3 spans 16 residues. The CDR3 DNA is TGTGCCAGCAGCCTGGGGACAGGGAGAACCAAAAACATTCAGTACTTC. Translation: CASSLGTGRTKNIQYF.

The chain employs TRBV18 and TRBJ2-6; 7 bases line up with TRBD1. The CDR3 spans 13 residues. Germline CDR1 reads KGHSH; CDR2 reads LQKENI. The V segment lost 4 bases and the J segment 8 bases; nucleotides outside the gene matches: 2. CDR3 protein: CASSRQGTNVLTF. CDR3 in DNA: TGTGCCAGCTCACGACAGGGCACCAACGTCCTGACTTTC.

The chain joins TRBV11-3 to TRBJ2-7; TRBD2 matches 7 bases. With V trimmed by 6 bases and J by 0 bases, 8 bases remained unmatched. Germline values: CDR1 SGHNT, CDR2 YENEEA. The CDR3 is 15 amino acids. Here the CDR3 reads CASSLSGAPSYEQYF. As DNA, the CDR3 is TGTGCCAGCAGTCTAAGCGGGGCACCCTCCTACGAGCAGTACTTC.

This clone was observed a few times. The V and J genes are TRBV11-3 and TRBJ1-4; maybe TRBD1 (5 bases). With 3 bases removed from V and 8 bases from J, the gap between germline ends came to 16 bases. The CDR3 has 15 amino acids. Germline-derived CDR1 and CDR2 are SGHNT and YENEEA. Here the CDR3 reads CASSLRGRRGEKLFF. In nucleotides, the CDR3 is TGTGCCAGCAGCTTGCGGGGGAGAAGAGGGGAAAAACTGTTTTTT.

V gene TRBV18 combines with J gene TRBJ2-1; D gene uncertain. Germline lookup yields CDR1 KGHSH and CDR2 LQKENI. Deletions cut 0 bases from V and 9 bases from J, with 9 bases between. CDR3 size: 13 residues. In DNA form, the CDR3 reads TGTGCCAGCTCACCACCCAGCCGTGGTGAGCAGTTCTTC. It yields the protein CASSPPSRGEQFF.

The chain employs TRBV7-6 and TRBJ2-1; 8 bases line up with TRBD2. Losses at the gene ends were 5 bases for V and 4 bases for J; bases not matched to a gene: 7. Germline CDR1 SGHVS, CDR2 FNYEAQ. The CDR3 totals 15 residues. The CDR3 DNA follows: TGTGCCAGCAGCGTCAAGAGCGGGGGATACAATGAGCAGTTCTTC. It specifies CASSVKSGGYNEQFF. Full variable domain (outside the CDR3, taken from reference TRBV7-6 and TRBJ2-1): GAGVSQSPRYKVTKRGQDVALRCDPISGHVSLYWYRQALGQGPEFLTYFNYEAQQDKSGLPNDRFSAERPEGSISTLTIQRTEQRDSAMYRCASSVKSGGYNEQFFGPGTRLTVL.

The chain has TRBV29-1 and TRBJ1-1; the match to TRBD1 covers 10 bases. The germline V gene encodes CDR1 SQVTM and CDR2 ANQGSEA. The CDR3 is 12 residues long. J lost 10 bases, V lost 6 bases, and 8 bases had no gene match. The CDR3 region has the DNA TGCAGCGTCCTGGGACAGGGGCGAGGAGCTTTCTTT. Protein: CSVLGQGRGAFF.

This chain uses TRBV11-3 with TRBJ2-3; D remains unclear. Trimming removed 6 bases from V and 4 bases from J, with 14 bases in between. The CDR3 has 14 amino acids. The V gene's germline CDR1 is SGHNT and CDR2 YENEEA. CDR3 coding DNA: TGTGCCAGCAGTTGGCGCAGACTGCCAGATACGCAGTATTTT. It translates to CASSWRRLPDTQYF.

The chain's CDR3 is CAWRGGSEQFF. CDR3 in DNA: TGTGCCTGGAGGGGGGGCAGTGAGCAGTTCTTC. This chain links TRBV30 with TRBJ2-1, with D perhaps being TRBD1 or TRBD2 (6 bases each). Germline CDR1 reads GTSNPN; CDR2 reads SVGIG (reference sequence). V lost 3 bases to trimming and J lost 9 bases, with 9 bases between them. CDR3 size: 11 residues.

The chain recombines TRBV25-1 with TRBJ1-1; D is uncertain. Trimming stripped 8 bases from V and 1 base from J, with 8 bases between. The CDR3 spans 12 residues. Germline V gives CDR1 MGHDK, CDR2 SYGVNS. The CDR3 is CASGWGNTEAFF. The DNA for the CDR3 is TGTGCCAGCGGTTGGGGGAACACTGAAGCTTTCTTT. Full variable domain (missing parts from reference TRBV25-1 and TRBJ1-1): EADIYQTPRYLVIGTGKKITLECSQTMGHDKMYWYQQDPGMELHLIHYSYGVNSTEKGDLSSESTVSRIRTEHFPLTLESARPSHTSQYLCASGWGNTEAFFGQGTRLTVV.

This clone is labeled as medium-sized. The chain uses TRBV11-3 and TRBJ2-7; TRBD2 might be the D (6 bases). V lost 5 bases to trimming and J lost 1 base, with 27 bases between them. CDR3 length: 19 residues. Germline CDR1 and CDR2: SGHNT and YENEEA. In nucleotides, the CDR3 is TGTGCCAGCAGCCAAGCCTCCATCCCAGGAGGGAGAGAATCCTACGAGCAGTACTTC. It is translated as CASSQASIPGGRESYEQYF.